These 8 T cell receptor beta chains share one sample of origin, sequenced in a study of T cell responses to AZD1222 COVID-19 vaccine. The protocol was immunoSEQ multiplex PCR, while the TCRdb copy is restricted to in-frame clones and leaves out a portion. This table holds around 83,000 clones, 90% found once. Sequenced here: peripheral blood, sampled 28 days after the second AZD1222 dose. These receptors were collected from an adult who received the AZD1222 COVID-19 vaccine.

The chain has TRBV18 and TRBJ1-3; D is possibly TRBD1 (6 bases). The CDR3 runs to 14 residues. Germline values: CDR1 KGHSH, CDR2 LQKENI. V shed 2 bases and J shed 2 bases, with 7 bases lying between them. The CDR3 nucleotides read TGTGCCAGCTCACCAGGACAGACTGGAAACACCATATATTTT. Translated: CASSPGQTGNTIYF.

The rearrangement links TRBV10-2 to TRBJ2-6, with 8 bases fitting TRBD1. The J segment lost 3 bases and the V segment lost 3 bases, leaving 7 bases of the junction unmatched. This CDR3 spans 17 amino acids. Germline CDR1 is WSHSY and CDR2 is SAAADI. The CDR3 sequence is CASSEAGGSSGANVLTF. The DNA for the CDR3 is TGCGCCAGCAGTGAAGCAGGGGGCTCAAGTGGGGCCAACGTCCTGACTTTC.

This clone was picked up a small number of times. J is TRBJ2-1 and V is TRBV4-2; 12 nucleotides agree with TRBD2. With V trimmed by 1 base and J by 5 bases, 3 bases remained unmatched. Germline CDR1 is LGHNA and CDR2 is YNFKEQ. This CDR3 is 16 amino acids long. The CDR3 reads CASSQALAGGNNEQFF. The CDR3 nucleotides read TGTGCCAGCAGCCAAGCTCTAGCGGGGGGGAACAATGAGCAGTTCTTC.

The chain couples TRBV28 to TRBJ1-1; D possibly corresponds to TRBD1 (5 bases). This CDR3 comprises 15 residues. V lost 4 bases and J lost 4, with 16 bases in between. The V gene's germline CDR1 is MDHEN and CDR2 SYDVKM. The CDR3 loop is CASSYLFRGGTEAFF. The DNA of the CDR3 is TGTGCCAGCAGTTATCTCTTCCGCGGGGGCACTGAAGCTTTCTTT.

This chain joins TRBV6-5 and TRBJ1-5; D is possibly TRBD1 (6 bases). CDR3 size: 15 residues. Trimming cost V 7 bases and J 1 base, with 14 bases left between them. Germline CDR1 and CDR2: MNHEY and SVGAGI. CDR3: CASINVGQSNQPQHF. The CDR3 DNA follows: TGTGCCAGCATTAATGTCGGACAGAGCAATCAGCCCCAGCATTTT.

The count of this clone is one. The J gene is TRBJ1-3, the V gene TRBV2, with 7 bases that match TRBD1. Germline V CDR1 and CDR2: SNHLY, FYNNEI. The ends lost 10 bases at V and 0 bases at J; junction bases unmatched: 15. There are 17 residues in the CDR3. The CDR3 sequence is CANETGYFGDSGNTIYF. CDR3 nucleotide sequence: TGTGCCAATGAGACAGGGTATTTCGGGGACTCTGGAAACACCATATATTTT.

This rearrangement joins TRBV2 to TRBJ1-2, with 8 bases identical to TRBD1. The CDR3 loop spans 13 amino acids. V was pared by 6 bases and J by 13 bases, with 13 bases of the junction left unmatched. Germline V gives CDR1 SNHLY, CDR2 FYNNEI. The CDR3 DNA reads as TGTGCCAGCAGCCCCCAGGACAGGGTCCCCCTCACCTTC. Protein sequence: CASSPQDRVPLTF. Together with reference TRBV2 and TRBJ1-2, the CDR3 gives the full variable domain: EPEVTQTPSHQVTQMGQEVILRCVPISNHLYFYWYRQILGQKVEFLVSFYNNEISEKSEIFDDQFSVERPDGSNFTLKIRSTKLEDSAMYFCASSPQDRVPLTFGSGTRLTVV.

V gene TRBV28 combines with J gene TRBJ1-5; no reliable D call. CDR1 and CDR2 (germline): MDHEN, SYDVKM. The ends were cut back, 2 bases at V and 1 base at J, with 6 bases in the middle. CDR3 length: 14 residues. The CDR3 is CASSLAMSNQPQHF. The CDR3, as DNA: TGTGCCAGCAGTTTAGCCATGAGCAATCAGCCCCAGCATTTT.